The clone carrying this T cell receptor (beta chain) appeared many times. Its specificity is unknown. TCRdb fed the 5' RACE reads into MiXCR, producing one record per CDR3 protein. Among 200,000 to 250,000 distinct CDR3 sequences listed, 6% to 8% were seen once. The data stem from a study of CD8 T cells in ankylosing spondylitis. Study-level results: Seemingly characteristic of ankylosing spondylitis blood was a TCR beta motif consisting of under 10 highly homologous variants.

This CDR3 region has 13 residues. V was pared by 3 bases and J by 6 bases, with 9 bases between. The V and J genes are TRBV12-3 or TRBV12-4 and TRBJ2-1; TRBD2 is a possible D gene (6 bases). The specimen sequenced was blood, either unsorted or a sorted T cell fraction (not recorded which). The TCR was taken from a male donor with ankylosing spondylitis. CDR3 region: CASSLEGINEQFF. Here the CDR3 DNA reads TGTGCCAGCAGTTTGGAGGGAATCAATGAGCAGTTCTTC.